Below are 29 T cell receptor beta chains sequenced from a single sample in a study of beta chain features in type 1 diabetes. The study, taken as a whole, reports: Type 1 diabetes patients had TCRB CDR3s that were shorter (moderately but significantly so) in all four CD4+ subsets.

Of the isolated RNA, all was reverse transcribed, and so the sequenced material was expressed TCRB transcripts. TCRdb's copy holds only in-frame clones and misses some; the assay was immunoSEQ multiplex PCR. This table holds under 200,000 clones, around 8.4% found once. These TCRs' antigens remain unknown. What was sequenced was central memory CD4+ T cells from blood. Receptors originate from a woman under 30 with type 1 diabetes.

A few counts support this clone. This CDR3 reads CASTRTSGVPTDTQYF. CDR3 sequence (DNA): TGTGCCAGTACCCGGACTAGCGGGGTACCCACAGATACGCAGTATTTT. The V and J genes are TRBV19 and TRBJ2-3; TRBD2 agrees at 12 bases. Trimming took 7 bases from V and 2 from J; bases not matched to a gene: 7. From germline, CDR1 is LNHDA and CDR2 SQIVND (reference sequence). The CDR3 consists of 16 residues.

V is TRBV6-1 and J is TRBJ2-7, with D perhaps matching TRBD1 (5 bases). Trimming shortened V by 0 bases and J by 3 bases, and 9 bases separated the two germline ends. From germline, CDR1 is MNHNS and CDR2 SASEGT. This CDR3 has 14 residues. The CDR3 sequence is CASSEAHDSYEQYF. The CDR3, as DNA: TGTGCCAGCAGTGAAGCGCATGACAGCTACGAGCAGTACTTC.

This clone has only a few counts. This chain links TRBV9 with TRBJ1-2, with 11 bases that match TRBD1. Germline CDR1 is SGDLS and CDR2 is YYNGEE. The J segment lost 6 bases and the V segment lost 4 bases, leaving 8 bases of the junction unmatched. The CDR3 length is 15 residues. CDR3 protein: CASSPKRTGGDGYTF. DNA for the CDR3: TGTGCCAGCAGCCCCAAGCGGACAGGGGGCGATGGCTACACCTTC.

This chain joins TRBV21-1 and TRBJ1-3. TRBV21-1 is a recognized pseudogene. The CDR3 has 17 amino acids. CDR3 sequence reads: CASSKVQRLLSGNTIYF. The CDR3 bases are TGTGCCAGCAGCAAAGTGCAAAGACTTCTTTCTGGAAACACCATATATTTT.

This clone was detected ten times or more. The chain recombines TRBV14 with TRBJ2-3; TRBD1 matches at 10 bases. This CDR3 spans 14 amino acids. Trimming cost V 3 bases and J 4 bases; bases outside gene matches: 1. In germline, CDR1 is SGHDN, CDR2 FVKESK. The CDR3, as DNA: TGTGCCAGCAGCCAGACAGGGGGCGCAGATACGCAGTATTTT. Amino acid sequence: CASSQTGGADTQYF. Full variable domain (outside the CDR3, taken from reference TRBV14 and TRBJ2-3): EAGVTQFPSHSVIEKGQTVTLRCDPISGHDNLYWYRRVMGKEIKFLLHFVKESKQDESGMPNNRFLAERTGGTYSTLKVQPAELEDSGVYFCASSQTGGADTQYFGPGTRLTVL.

This clone was seen a handful of times. The chain joins TRBV10-3 to TRBJ1-3; 7 positions match TRBD1. This CDR3 spans 14 amino acids. With 6 bases clipped from V and 2 bases from J, the junction kept 4 bases outside the gene matches. CDR1 and CDR2 (germline): ENHRY, SYGVKD. CDR3 amino acids: CAIRRGHAGNTIYF. CDR3 nucleotides: TGTGCCATCAGGAGGGGGCACGCTGGAAACACCATATATTTT.

This chain links TRBV7-3 with TRBJ2-5, with a tentative D call TRBD1 (5 bases). From germline, CDR1 is SGHTA and CDR2 FQGTGA. The CDR3 totals 13 residues. Trimming stripped 4 bases from V and 5 bases from J, with 11 bases between. CDR3 amino acids: CASSSSGYETQYF. CDR3 bases: TGTGCCAGCAGCTCCTCAGGGTATGAGACCCAGTACTTC.

The genes are TRBV7-9 and TRBJ2-1, with D maybe TRBD2 (5 bases). The germline CDR1 and CDR2 sequences are SEHNR and FQNEAQ (reference sequence). V lost 5 bases to trimming and J lost 8 bases, with 16 bases between them. The CDR3 is made up of 14 amino acids. The CDR3 DNA is TGTGCCAGCAGCCCCGGCCCTCTCGGGGATGAGCAGTTCTTC. This sequence encodes CASSPGPLGDEQFF.

The chain couples TRBV5-1 to TRBJ2-3; possibly TRBD2 for D (6 bases). The CDR3 totals 13 residues. V gave up 2 bases and J gave up 5 bases, with 9 bases separating them. Germline values: CDR1 SGHRS, CDR2 YFSETQ. CDR3 nucleotide sequence: TGCGCCAGCAGCTTAGCGGAGGGAGATACGCAGTATTTT. Translation gives CASSLAEGDTQYF.

This clone appeared a few times. V and J are TRBV11-3 and TRBJ2-1, with D possibly being TRBD1 (5 bases). Germline CDR1 reads SGHNT; CDR2 reads YENEEA. The CDR3 runs to 13 residues. The V end was cut by 5 bases, the J end by 3 bases, with 8 bases between. CDR3 loop: CASSPTVYNEQFF. Written as DNA, the CDR3 is TGTGCCAGCAGCCCGACAGTCTACAATGAGCAGTTCTTC.

CDR3 bases: TGTGCCAGCAGTTATCGGACAGGGCGGGAGACCCAGTACTTC. It translates to CASSYRTGRETQYF. The V and J genes are TRBV6-6 and TRBJ2-5, with 8 bases fitting TRBD1. CDR1 and CDR2 from the germline V gene are MNHNY and SVGAGI (reference sequence). This CDR3 spans 14 amino acids. Trimming removed 3 bases from V and 5 bases from J; junction bases left unmatched: 5.

The rearrangement uses TRBV6-5 and TRBJ2-6, with TRBD1 identical over 9 bases. Losses at the gene ends were 4 bases for V and 0 bases for J; bases not matched to a gene: 1. The CDR3 sequence is 16 residues long. Per the germline V gene, CDR1 is MNHEY and CDR2 is SVGAGI. CDR3 DNA sequence: TGTGCCAGCAGTTGGGACAGGGTCTCTGGGGCCAACGTCCTGACTTTC. Translation: CASSWDRVSGANVLTF.

This clone was observed a few times. This rearrangement joins TRBV6-5 to TRBJ2-6; no firm D call. The ends were cut back, 0 bases at V and 4 bases at J, with 10 bases in the middle. The CDR3 has 16 amino acids. CDR1 and CDR2 (germline): MNHEY, SVGAGI. The CDR3 nucleotides read TGTGCCAGCAGTTACTCAAGCTACGCGGGGGCCAACGTCCTGACTTTC. Its protein is CASSYSSYAGANVLTF.

This clone occurred a few times. This rearrangement joins TRBV6-4 to TRBJ2-1; tentatively, D is TRBD2 (5 bases). Germline V gene data show CDR1 as MRHNA and CDR2 as SNTAGT. V was cut by 3 bases and J by 1 base, with 10 bases left in between. The CDR3 is made up of 15 amino acids. CDR3 coding DNA: TGTGCCAGCAGTGAGGGGAGCAGGTCCTACAATGAGCAGTTCTTC. It encodes CASSEGSRSYNEQFF.

The chain combines TRBV5-6 with TRBJ2-1; D gene unclear. The CDR3 contains 11 residues. Germline CDR1 and CDR2: SGHDT and YYEEEE. The V gene lost 1 base and the J gene lost 9 bases, with 5 bases spanning the gap. The CDR3 loop is CASSLSGEQFF. CDR3 sequence (DNA): TGTGCCAGCAGCTTGTCAGGTGAGCAGTTCTTC.

This chain uses TRBV4-3 with TRBJ2-7, with 10 positions matching TRBD2. The J segment lost 6 bases and the V segment lost 1 base, leaving 3 bases of the junction unmatched. There are 14 residues in the CDR3. Germline loops: CDR1 LGHNA, CDR2 YSLEER. The DNA for the CDR3 is TGCGCCAGCAGCCAAGGGGGACTAGCGTTCGAGCAGTACTTC. As protein: CASSQGGLAFEQYF.

This chain connects TRBV29-1 to TRBJ1-4; D ambiguous. The CDR3 length is 12 residues. V lost 7 bases and J lost 5, with 11 bases in between. The V gene's germline CDR1 is SQVTM and CDR2 ANQGSEA. The DNA for the CDR3 is TGCAGCGGTAGCGGAGGGAATGAAAAACTGTTTTTT. Translated, it gives CSGSGGNEKLFF.

This clone was recorded a few times. The V call is TRBV4-3, the J call TRBJ1-4; the D is unclear. The germline gives CDR1 LGHNA, CDR2 YSLEER. V was cut by 0 bases and J by 12 bases, with 14 bases left in between. The length of the CDR3 is 14 residues. The CDR3, as DNA: TGCGCCAGCAGCCAAGAGAGGGCTTCTCGGGAACTGTTTTTT. Protein sequence: CASSQERASRELFF.

Details on this clone: An end of the junction differs from the germline gene, which may be a read error. This chain links TRBV12-5 with TRBJ1-1, with a tentative D call TRBD1 (5 bases). This CDR3 region has 14 residues. Germline V CDR1 and CDR2: LGHNT, FRNRAP. The CDR3: CASALVPNRIEAFF. CDR3 coding DNA: TGTGCTAGTGCTTTGGTACCGAACAGGATTGAAGCTTTCTTT.

This clone showed up just a few times. V gene TRBV5-8 combines with J gene TRBJ1-5, with TRBD1 identical over 7 bases. J gave up 5 bases and V 4 bases, and 9 bases lay outside the gene matches. Germline CDR1 SGHTS, CDR2 YDEGEE. The CDR3 consists of 15 residues. In DNA form, the CDR3 reads TGTGCCAGCAGCCCAGGGACAGCTTGGGATCAGCCCCAGCATTTT. Translating gives CASSPGTAWDQPQHF.

The rearrangement links TRBV7-3 to TRBJ1-5, with D perhaps TRBD1 (6 bases). The CDR3 length is 13 residues. In germline, CDR1 is SGHTA, CDR2 FQGTGA. Trimming removed 4 bases from V and 2 bases from J, with 6 bases in between. The CDR3: CASSYRGNQPQHF. For the CDR3, the DNA is TGTGCCAGCAGCTACAGGGGCAATCAGCCCCAGCATTTT.

CDR3 nucleotide sequence: TGTGCCAGCTCACCGGCGGGGGCCCAGTCACCCCTCCACTTT. It translates to CASSPAGAQSPLHF. J is TRBJ1-6 and V is TRBV18; D might be TRBD1 (6 bases). The CDR3 contains 14 residues. The V end was cut by 3 bases, the J end by 10 bases, with 13 bases between. The V gene's germline CDR1 is KGHSH and CDR2 LQKENI.

This clone was observed a few times. The chain couples TRBV18 to TRBJ1-2, with 9 bases identical to TRBD1. V lost 3 bases and J lost 10; bases outside the gene matches: 15. This CDR3 region has 16 residues. Germline-derived CDR1 and CDR2 are KGHSH and LQKENI. The CDR3 spells CASSPDVTGTGGVYTF. CDR3 DNA sequence: TGTGCCAGCTCACCGGATGTTACTGGAACAGGGGGCGTCTACACCTTC.

This clone was seen a few times. The sample has other DNA sequences that encode this CDR3 too. This chain uses TRBV4-3 with TRBJ2-7; 7 bases align to TRBD1. Unmatched junction bases numbered 3, after V lost 0 bases and J lost 1 base. CDR1 LGHNA and CDR2 YSLEER come from the germline V gene. The CDR3 length is 15 residues. The CDR3 protein is CASSQEGGGSYEQYF. For the CDR3, the DNA is TGCGCCAGCAGCCAAGAAGGGGGCGGGTCCTACGAGCAGTACTTC.

V and J are TRBV6-5 and TRBJ1-2, with a weak D call TRBD1 (5 bases). Germline V gene lookup returns CDR1 MNHEY and CDR2 SVGAGI. The CDR3 is 12 residues long. Trimming took off 7 bases at V and 10 bases at J, with 16 bases between the two ends. The CDR3 loop reads CASTYNGGDYTF. DNA of the CDR3: TGTGCCAGCACCTACAACGGGGGGGACTACACCTTC.

J is TRBJ2-5 and V is TRBV18, with 7 bases lining up with TRBD1. The CDR3 consists of 14 residues. Per the germline V gene, CDR1 is KGHSH and CDR2 is LQKENI. After removal of 1 base from V and 5 bases from J, the junction contained 4 bases not matched to a gene. CDR3 in amino acids: CASSPQQGRETQYF. The CDR3 DNA is TGTGCCAGCTCACCACAACAGGGGCGGGAGACCCAGTACTTC.

The chain couples TRBV7-9 to TRBJ2-7; no definite D call. The CDR3 has 15 residues. Trimming cost V 1 base and J 0 bases, with 10 bases left between them. CDR1 and CDR2 (germline): SEHNR, FQNEAQ (reference sequence). The CDR3 sequence is CASSLGQDISYEQYF. Here the CDR3 DNA reads TGTGCCAGCAGCTTAGGGCAGGATATCTCCTACGAGCAGTACTTC.

The V call is TRBV4-3, the J call TRBJ2-1, with D possibly matching TRBD2 (6 bases). The CDR3 runs to 14 residues. The V end was cut by 5 bases, the J end by 2 bases, with 10 bases between. Germline V gives CDR1 LGHNA, CDR2 YSLEER. The CDR3 DNA follows: TGCGCCAGCAGCAACACGGGGGCCTACAATGAGCAGTTCTTC. Its translation is CASSNTGAYNEQFF.

This clone has only a few counts. The rearrangement links TRBV11-2 to TRBJ2-1, with D perhaps matching TRBD1 (5 bases). The CDR3 consists of 15 residues. Trimming took off 0 bases at V and 0 bases at J, with 6 bases between the two ends. Germline V gene sequence: CDR1 SGHAT, CDR2 FQNNGV. The CDR3 here is CASSLDRASYNEQFF. DNA of the CDR3: TGTGCCAGCAGCTTAGACAGGGCCTCCTACAATGAGCAGTTCTTC.